A selection of T cell receptor beta chains follows, all from one sample in a study of response to subunit inactivated influenza vaccine. TCRdb re-called the RT-PCR reads through MiXCR, storing one row per CDR3 protein. Of about 570,000 distinct CDR3 sequences in the sample, about 11% were seen once. These data also formed part of another study, on T cells expressing NK-cell markers.

The source material was PBMCs from blood, sampled on the day of vaccination. These receptors were obtained from a man aged 50-59 years who received an inactivated influenza vaccine. Both conserved end residues are part of each CDR3. The D gene is left open where the match is weak. Size tells how often a clone was seen (once, few, many) or the class of an expanded clone, and some rows leave it out.

j_gene	v_gene	d_gene	abundance	CDR3nt	CDR3aa
TRBJ2-3	TRBV20-1	-	many	TGCAGTGCTCTGGACTCTTTTACCACAGATACGCAGTATTTT	CSALDSFTTDTQYF
TRBJ1-3	TRBV30	TRBD1	-	TGTGCCTGGAGCGAAACAGGGGTTGGAAACACCATATATTTT	CAWSETGVGNTIYF
TRBJ2-7	TRBV7-9	-	many	TGTGCCAGCAGCCCCGAACCGTTGTCTTCCTCCTACGAGCAGTACTTC	CASSPEPLSSSYEQYF
TRBJ2-2	TRBV12-3/TRBV12-4	TRBD1	many	TGTGCCAGCAGTTACAGGGGTAACACCGGGGAGCTGTTTTTT	CASSYRGNTGELFF
TRBJ2-1	TRBV7-2	-	few	TGTGCCAGCAGCCTGACCCGGGAAAACAATGAGCAGTTCTTC	CASSLTRENNEQFF
TRBJ2-7	TRBV18	TRBD1	-	TGTGCCAGCTCACCGGCCAGCTATCGGACAGGGGGGTACGAGCAGTACTTC	CASSPASYRTGGYEQYF
TRBJ2-1	TRBV12-3/TRBV12-4	-	-	TGTGCCAGCAGTTTCGGTCAGGAGAAATACAATGAGCAGTTCTTC	CASSFGQEKYNEQFF
TRBJ2-3	TRBV6-5	TRBD2	-	TGTGCCAGCAGTTATCTAGCGGGGGGGGCAGATACGCAGTATTTT	CASSYLAGGADTQYF
TRBJ2-3	TRBV4-2	TRBD1	few	TGTGCCAGCAGCCAGGACAGGGTTTCCACAGATACGCAGTATTTT	CASSQDRVSTDTQYF
TRBJ2-1	TRBV5-1	TRBD2	many	TGCGCCAGCAGCTTGGCGGTTAGCGGGAGGGATGAGCAGTTCTTC	CASSLAVSGRDEQFF
TRBJ1-6	TRBV5-1	-	-	TGCGCCAGCAGCTTGGCCGGTGGACAGAATAATTCACCCCTCCACTTT	CASSLAGGQNNSPLHF
TRBJ1-5	TRBV15	TRBD1	-	TGTGCCACCAGCAGAGAGGGACAGAACAATCAGCCCCAGCATTTT	CATSREGQNNQPQHF
TRBJ2-1	TRBV5-1	-	few	TGCGCCAGCAGCTTACAGGGTCCGTCCTACAATGAGCAGTTCTTC	CASSLQGPSYNEQFF
TRBJ2-1	TRBV24-1	TRBD2	many	TGTGCCACCAGTGAGAGAGTGGGACTAGCGGGGGGAGCCTACAATGAGCAGTTCTTC	CATSERVGLAGGAYNEQFF
TRBJ2-1	TRBV11-2	TRBD2	few	TGTGCCAGCAGCTTAGAGAGGGCTAGCGGGAGCAATGAGCAGTTCTTC	CASSLERASGSNEQFF
TRBJ2-7	TRBV7-2	-	once	TGTGCCAGCAGCCATGGACAGAGCTACGAGCAGTACTTC	CASSHGQSYEQYF
TRBJ2-3	TRBV20-1	TRBD1	few	TGCAGTGCTCCGACAGGGACCCAGCCAGATACGCAGTATTTT	CSAPTGTQPDTQYF
TRBJ2-7	TRBV29-1	-	many	TGCAGCGTTGACGGGGACTCCTACGAGCAGTACTTC	CSVDGDSYEQYF
TRBJ1-1	TRBV10-3	-	few	TGTGCCATCAGTGAGCAGGGGTGGAACACTGAAGCTTTCTTT	CAISEQGWNTEAFF
TRBJ1-1	TRBV6-5	TRBD1	-	TGTGCCAGCAGTTACTCGATGAGAACAGGGGGCACTGAAGCTTTCTTT	CASSYSMRTGGTEAFF
TRBJ2-5	TRBV5-1	-	few	TGCGCCAGCAGCTTGGGTTGGGGGATCGACCAAGAGACCCAGTACTTC	CASSLGWGIDQETQYF
TRBJ2-3	TRBV11-3	-	-	TGTGCCAGCAGCTCCAGGGGTTTCTCGGTTTCATGGAAAATACACACAGATACGCAGTATTTT	CASSSRGFSVSWKIHTDTQYF
TRBJ2-3	TRBV29-1	TRBD1	-	TGCAGCGTTGAAGGGACAGGGGGCACAGATACGCAGTATTTT	CSVEGTGGTDTQYF
TRBJ2-4	TRBV11-2	-	few	TGTGCCAGCAGTCTCCCCAAAAACATTCAGTACTTC	CASSLPKNIQYF
TRBJ1-2	TRBV6-5	-	few	TGTGCCAGCAAGACACCCTATGGCTACACCTTC	CASKTPYGYTF
TRBJ2-7	TRBV10-3	TRBD1	-	TGTGCCATCAGTATCGACAGGGGGGTACGGGGGGAGCAGTACTTC	CAISIDRGVRGEQYF
TRBJ2-5	TRBV5-1	-	-	TGCGCCAGCAGCTTCCTCAGCGGCCAAGAGACCCAGTACTTC	CASSFLSGQETQYF
TRBJ1-1	TRBV6-1	TRBD1	-	TGTGCCAGCAGTGAAGTGAACAGGGGGCAGGCTTTCTTT	CASSEVNRGQAFF
TRBJ2-1	TRBV29-1	-	-	TGCAGCGCCCAGTTGGCGGGATATGAGCAGTTCTTC	CSAQLAGYEQFF
TRBJ2-7	TRBV10-3	TRBD2	-	TGTGCCATCAGTGGGACTAGCCGTTCCTACGAGCAGTACTTC	CAISGTSRSYEQYF
TRBJ2-7	TRBV5-1	TRBD1	few	TGCGCCAGCAGCCCGACAGGGGTTTACGAGCAGTACTTC	CASSPTGVYEQYF
TRBJ2-7	TRBV19	-	few	TGTGCCAGTAGTATCGGCAGGGGCCCCTACGAGCAGTACTTC	CASSIGRGPYEQYF
TRBJ2-1	TRBV5-1	-	few	TGCGCCAGCAGCTTGAATCAGTTCGATGAGCAGTTCTTC	CASSLNQFDEQFF